The 24 T cell receptor beta chains listed next were all sequenced from one sample in a study of T cell repertoires in cytomegalovirus infection. TCRdb redid the calling of the reads with MiXCR, one entry per CDR3 protein. The sample records roughly 150,000 distinct CDR3 sequences, about 20% being singletons. The material sequenced was PBMCs. These TCRs come from a human donor in good health (CMV status not recorded). Some clones in this sample may be carry-over from other donors' samples.

The rearrangement joins TRBV20-1 to TRBJ2-5, with a tentative D call TRBD1 (5 bases). V lost 7 bases to trimming and J lost 4 bases, with 10 bases between them. CDR1 is DFQATT, CDR2 SNEGSKA, per germline (reference sequence). The CDR3 consists of 11 residues. The CDR3 DNA follows: TGCAGTGGTCAAGGGGTAGAGACCCAGTACTTC. Its protein product is CSGQGVETQYF.

Comments on this clonotype: At one of its ends the junction is not consistent with the germline gene, which may arise from a read error. V gene TRBV6-2 or TRBV6-3 combines with J gene TRBJ1-1; weak D call: TRBD1 (6 bases). CDR1 is MNHEY, CDR2 SVGEGT, per germline. This CDR3 has 12 amino acids. Here the CDR3 reads CASSPGQSEDFF. CDR3 coding DNA: TGTGCCAGCAGCCCAGGACAGTCTGAAGATTTCTTT.

The chain employs TRBV7-9 and TRBJ1-1; D ambiguous. From germline, CDR1 is SEHNR and CDR2 FQNEAQ (reference sequence). Trimming took off 5 bases at V and 5 bases at J, with 18 bases between the two ends. The CDR3 has 15 amino acids. This CDR3 is CASSPSSRVGTEAFF. The DNA for the CDR3 is TGTGCCAGCAGCCCAAGTTCACGAGTGGGGACTGAAGCTTTCTTT.

V usage is TRBV6-5 and J usage is TRBJ2-3, with 8 bases aligning to TRBD2. This CDR3 is 13 amino acids long. V was pared by 9 bases and J by 0 bases, with 2 bases of the junction left unmatched. Germline V CDR1 and CDR2: MNHEY, SVGAGI. The CDR3 protein is CASRGGSTDTQYF. Here the CDR3 DNA reads TGTGCCAGTCGGGGGGGAAGCACAGATACGCAGTATTTT.

The rearrangement links TRBV20-1 to TRBJ2-3; D remains unclear. The CDR3 sequence is 12 residues long. V lost 2 bases, J lost 2 bases, and 5 bases lay in between. From germline, CDR1 is DFQATT and CDR2 SNEGSKA (reference sequence). Written as DNA, the CDR3 is TGCAGTGCTAGACCCTTCACAGATACGCAGTATTTT. Translation gives CSARPFTDTQYF.

J is TRBJ2-2 and V is TRBV6-5; TRBD2 aligns across 15 bases. J lost 7 bases, V lost 4 bases, and 4 bases had no gene match. Germline V CDR1 and CDR2: MNHEY, SVGAGI. CDR3 length: 16 residues. The CDR3 region is CASSSGLAGGVGELFF. In DNA form, the CDR3 reads TGTGCCAGCAGTTCAGGACTAGCGGGAGGGGTCGGGGAGCTGTTTTTT.

This clonotype was recorded at least ten times. V and J are TRBV7-2 and TRBJ2-7; D is possibly TRBD1 (6 bases). In germline, CDR1 is SGHTA, CDR2 FQGNSA. CDR3 length: 15 residues. V was cut by 5 bases and J by 2 bases, with 16 bases left in between. The CDR3 loop reads CASSKNGQTTYEQYF. CDR3 nucleotide sequence: TGTGCCAGCAGCAAAAACGGACAGACCACCTACGAGCAGTACTTC. The complete variable domain, with remaining parts taken from reference TRBV7-2 and TRBJ2-7, reads GAGVSQSPSNKVTEKGKDVELRCDPISGHTALYWYRQSLGQGLEFLIYFQGNSAPDKSGLPSDRFSAERTGGSVSTLTIQRTQQEDSAVYLCASSKNGQTTYEQYFGPGTRLTVT.

This chain links TRBV28 with TRBJ1-2; no clear D. Trimming removed 2 bases at V and 2 bases at J, with 12 bases between. The germline CDR1 and CDR2 sequences are MDHEN and SYDVKM. CDR3 size: 15 residues. The CDR3: CASSLQRNGNYGYTF. The CDR3, as DNA: TGTGCCAGCAGTTTACAGAGGAACGGCAACTATGGCTACACCTTC.

This clonotype was found a few times. The rearrangement links TRBV12-5 to TRBJ2-1; TRBD2 matches at 8 bases. The CDR3 totals 18 residues. Germline V lookup: CDR1 LGHNT, CDR2 FRNRAP. Losses at the gene ends were 0 bases for V and 6 bases for J; bases not matched to a gene: 13. In DNA, the CDR3 is TGTGCTAGTGGTTTGGTACCGACTAGCGAGACAAGAGTCAATGAGCAGTTCTTC. This sequence encodes CASGLVPTSETRVNEQFF.

This clonotype was detected only a few times. The chain's CDR3 is CASSLEQSIYNEQFF. The CDR3, as DNA: TGTGCCAGCAGTTTAGAACAGTCCATCTACAATGAGCAGTTCTTC. The gene calls are TRBV12-3 or TRBV12-4 and TRBJ2-1; no reliable D call. The CDR3 is 15 residues long. Between the trimmed V and J ends, which lost 1 base and 3 bases, there was a span of 10 bases.

As for this clonotype: At one end, the junction sequence differs from germline, possibly due to a read error. V and J are TRBV27 and TRBJ2-5; D not certain. There are 14 residues in the CDR3. From germline, CDR1 is MNHEY and CDR2 SMNVEV (reference sequence). The CDR3 bases are TGTGCCAACAGTTCGACCCTTCTCGAAGAGACCCAGTACTTC. This gives the protein CANSSTLLEETQYF.

This clonotype was seen only a few times. This chain connects TRBV28 to TRBJ2-2; possibly TRBD2 for D (5 bases). The germline CDR1 and CDR2 sequences are MDHEN and SYDVKM. V shed 8 bases and J shed 4 bases, with 20 bases lying between them. This CDR3 is built from 16 residues. This CDR3 is CASAIITGWSTGELFF. In DNA form, the CDR3 reads TGTGCCAGCGCTATCATAACGGGGTGGAGCACCGGGGAGCTGTTTTTT. Full variable domain (outside the CDR3, taken from reference TRBV28 and TRBJ2-2): DVKVTQSSRYLVKRTGEKVFLECVQDMDHENMFWYRQDPGLGLRLIYFSYDVKMKEKGDIPEGYSVSREKKERFSLILESASTNQTSMYLCASAIITGWSTGELFFGEGSRLTVL.

The chain links TRBV25-1 to TRBJ2-7, with D unclear. The CDR3 consists of 12 residues. Trimming took 1 base from V and 13 from J, leaving 14 bases between them. Germline CDR1 and CDR2: MGHDK and SYGVNS. The CDR3, as DNA: TGTGCCAGCAGTGAATTATATATTAGGACCTACTTC. Its translation: CASSELYIRTYF.

This clonotype was recorded a few times. CDR3 amino acids: CSAWGATDTQYF. In DNA, the CDR3 is TGCAGCGCCTGGGGGGCCACAGATACGCAGTATTTT. The chain carries TRBV29-1 and TRBJ2-3, with D possibly being TRBD1 or TRBD2 (6 bases each). Germline V gene lookup returns CDR1 SQVTM and CDR2 ANQGSEA. The length of the CDR3 is 12 residues. V was cut by 7 bases and J by 2 bases, with 10 bases left in between.

For this clonotype: This may come from a read error, since a much larger clone is one base off. V and J are TRBV19 and TRBJ2-2; a weak D match, TRBD1 (6 bases). Germline V CDR1 and CDR2: LNHDA, SQIVND (reference sequence). The CDR3 contains 15 residues. The CDR3 sequence is CASSPWDTSTWELFF. In DNA, the CDR3 is TGTGCCAGTAGTCCTTGGGACACTTCCACCTGGGAGCTGTTTTTT.

Only one count was recorded for this clonotype. This could be a read error, since a much larger clone is one nucleotide away. The chain carries TRBV7-2 and TRBJ2-7; 9 nucleotides agree with TRBD2. CDR1 is SGHTA and CDR2 is FQGNSA in the germline V gene. V was pared by 5 bases and J by 6 bases, with 11 bases of the junction left unmatched. The CDR3 is 15 residues long. CDR3 DNA: TGTGCCAGCAGCCGGGGCGGGAGGGGGAGTTTCGAGCAGTACTTC. The encoded protein is CASSRGGRGSFEQYF.

Here the CDR3 DNA reads TGTGCCATCAGTGACGGGGTCTACTATGGCTACACCTTC. It translates to CAISDGVYYGYTF. This chain uses TRBV10-3 with TRBJ1-2; D gene unclear. CDR3 size: 13 residues. Looked up from germline, CDR1 is ENHRY and CDR2 is SYGVKD. The V and J ends lost 3 bases and 3 bases respectively, with 8 bases between them.

In its sample, this clonotype was seen a few times. The rearrangement links TRBV24-1 to TRBJ2-7; 7 bases are shared with TRBD1. The CDR3 is 14 amino acids. Germline V gives CDR1 KGHDR, CDR2 SFDVKD. V trimming: 8 bases; J trimming: 0 bases; junction bases outside the gene matches: 6. The CDR3 DNA reads TGTGCCACCAATGACAGGGATAGCTCCTACGAGCAGTACTTC. The encoded protein is CATNDRDSSYEQYF.

The rearrangement links TRBV4-1 to TRBJ1-3, with TRBD1 identical over 9 bases. The CDR3 sequence is 19 residues long. J was trimmed by 3 bases and V by 6 bases; bases with no gene match: 18. Germline loops: CDR1 MGHRA, CDR2 YSYEKL. Here the CDR3 reads CASSPTRDRADLHGNTIYF. The CDR3, as DNA: TGCGCCAGCAGTCCTACCCGGGACAGGGCCGACTTACATGGAAACACCATATATTTT.

V and J are TRBV6-6 and TRBJ2-5; D gene unclear. The CDR3 is made up of 13 amino acids. Trimming removed 5 bases at V and 1 base at J, with 8 bases between. Germline CDR1 MNHNY, CDR2 SVGAGI (reference sequence). Written as DNA, the CDR3 is TGTGCCAGCAGTGAGGCAGGCCAAGAGACCCAGTACTTC. It translates to CASSEAGQETQYF.

This clonotype came up once. The genes are TRBV6-2 or TRBV6-3 and TRBJ2-7; D remains ambiguous. The ends were cut back, 7 bases at V and 1 base at J, with 8 bases in the middle. The CDR3 is made up of 12 amino acids. Germline CDR1 is MNHEY and CDR2 is SVGEGT. The CDR3 nucleotides read TGTGCCAGCATTTCCTTATCCTACGAGCAGTACTTC. It codes for CASISLSYEQYF.

This clonotype was detected only once. A read error may be the cause here, since a much bigger clone is one base away. The rearrangement joins TRBV2 to TRBJ1-6, with 7 bases matching TRBD1. The CDR3 contains 15 residues. Germline lookup yields CDR1 SNHLY and CDR2 FYNNEI. The CDR3 reads CASSASGTDNSPLLF. The CDR3 DNA is TGTGCCAGCAGTGCCTCAGGGACAGACAATTCACCCCTCCTCTTT. Supplemented by reference TRBV2 and TRBJ1-6, the full variable domain reads EPEVTQTPSHQVTQMGQEVILRCVPISNHLYFYWYRQILGQKVEFLVSFYNNEISEKSEIFDDQFSVERPDGSNFTLKIRSTKLEDSAMYFCASSASGTDNSPLLFGNGTRLTVT.

This clonotype was detected ten times or more. The genes are TRBV7-2 and TRBJ1-6; D uncertain. V shed 5 bases and J shed 7 bases, with 12 bases lying between them. The CDR3 spans 14 residues. CDR1 is SGHTA and CDR2 is FQGNSA in the germline V gene. The chain's CDR3 is CASSRMDGNSPLHF. CDR3 nucleotides: TGTGCCAGCAGCCGGATGGACGGAAATTCACCCCTCCACTTT. The full variable domain, its missing parts supplied by reference TRBV7-2 and TRBJ1-6, is GAGVSQSPSNKVTEKGKDVELRCDPISGHTALYWYRQSLGQGLEFLIYFQGNSAPDKSGLPSDRFSAERTGGSVSTLTIQRTQQEDSAVYLCASSRMDGNSPLHFGNGTRLTVT.

This clonotype was counted many times. The V call is TRBV7-2, the J call TRBJ1-6; D not certain. This CDR3 has 16 residues. The germline V gene encodes CDR1 SGHTA and CDR2 FQGNSA. The germline V and J ends were trimmed by 4 bases and 8 bases, with 18 bases remaining between them. DNA of the CDR3: TGTGCCAGCAGCTCCCGTCGAGGGAGTATCGATTCACCCCTCCACTTT. Its translation: CASSSRRGSIDSPLHF.